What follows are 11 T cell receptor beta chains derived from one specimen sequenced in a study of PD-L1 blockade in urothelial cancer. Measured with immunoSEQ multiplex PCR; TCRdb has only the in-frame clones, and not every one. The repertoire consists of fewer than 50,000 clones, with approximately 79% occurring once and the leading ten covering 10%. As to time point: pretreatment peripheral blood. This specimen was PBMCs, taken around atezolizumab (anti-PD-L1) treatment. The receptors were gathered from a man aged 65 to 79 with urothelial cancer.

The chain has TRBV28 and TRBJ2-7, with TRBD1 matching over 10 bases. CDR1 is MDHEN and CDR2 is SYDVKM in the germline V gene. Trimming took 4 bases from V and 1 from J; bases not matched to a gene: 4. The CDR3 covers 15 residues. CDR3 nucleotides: TGTGCCAGCAGTTCTCCGGGACAGGGGTCCTACGAGCAGTACTTC. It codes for CASSSPGQGSYEQYF.

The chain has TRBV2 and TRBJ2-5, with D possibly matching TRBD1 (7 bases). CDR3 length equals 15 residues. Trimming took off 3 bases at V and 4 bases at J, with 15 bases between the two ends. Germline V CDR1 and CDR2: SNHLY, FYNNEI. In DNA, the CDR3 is TGTGCCAGCAGTGAGTCACAGGGGACTCTAGAGACCCAGTACTTC. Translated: CASSESQGTLETQYF.

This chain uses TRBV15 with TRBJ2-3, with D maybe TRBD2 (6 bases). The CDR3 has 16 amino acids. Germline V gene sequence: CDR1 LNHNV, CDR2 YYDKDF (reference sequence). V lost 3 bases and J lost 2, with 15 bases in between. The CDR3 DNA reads TGTGCCACCAGCAGGGGTATCCGGCGGGACACAGATACGCAGTATTTT. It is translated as CATSRGIRRDTDTQYF.

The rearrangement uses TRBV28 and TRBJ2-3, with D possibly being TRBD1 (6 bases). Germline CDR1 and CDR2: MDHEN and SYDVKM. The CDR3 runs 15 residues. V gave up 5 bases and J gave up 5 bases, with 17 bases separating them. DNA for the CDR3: TGTGCCAGCAGTCGGCCAGGGGCCTCTGAAGATACGCAGTATTTT. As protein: CASSRPGASEDTQYF.

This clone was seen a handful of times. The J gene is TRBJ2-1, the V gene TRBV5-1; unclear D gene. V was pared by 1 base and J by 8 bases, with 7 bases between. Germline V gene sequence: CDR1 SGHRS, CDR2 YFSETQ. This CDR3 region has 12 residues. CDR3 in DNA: TGCGCCAGCAGCTTGAATGTCGATGAGCAGTTCTTC. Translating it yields CASSLNVDEQFF.

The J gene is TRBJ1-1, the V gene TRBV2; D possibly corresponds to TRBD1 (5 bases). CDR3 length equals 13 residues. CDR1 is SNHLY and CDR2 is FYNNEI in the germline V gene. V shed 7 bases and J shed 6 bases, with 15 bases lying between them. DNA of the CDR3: TGTGCCAGCACACGGGCCTGGGGCGCTGAAGCTTTCTTT. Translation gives CASTRAWGAEAFF.

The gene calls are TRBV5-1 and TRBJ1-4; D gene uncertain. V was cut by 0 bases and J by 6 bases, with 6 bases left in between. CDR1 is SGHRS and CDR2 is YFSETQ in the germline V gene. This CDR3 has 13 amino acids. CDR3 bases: TGCGCCAGCAGCTTGGACAGAGATGAAAAACTGTTTTTT. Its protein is CASSLDRDEKLFF.

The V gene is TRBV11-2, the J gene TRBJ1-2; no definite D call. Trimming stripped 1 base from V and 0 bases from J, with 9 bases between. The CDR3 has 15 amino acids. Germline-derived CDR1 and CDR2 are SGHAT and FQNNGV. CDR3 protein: CASSLVEGANYGYTF. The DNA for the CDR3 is TGTGCCAGCAGCTTAGTCGAGGGAGCTAACTATGGCTACACCTTC.

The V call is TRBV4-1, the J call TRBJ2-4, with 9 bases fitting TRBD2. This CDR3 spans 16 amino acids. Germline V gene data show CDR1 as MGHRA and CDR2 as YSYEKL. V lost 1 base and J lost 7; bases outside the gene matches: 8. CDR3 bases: TGCGCCAGCAGCCAAGTTGGGCGGGAGGGTTTCAACATTCAGTACTTC. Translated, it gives CASSQVGREGFNIQYF.

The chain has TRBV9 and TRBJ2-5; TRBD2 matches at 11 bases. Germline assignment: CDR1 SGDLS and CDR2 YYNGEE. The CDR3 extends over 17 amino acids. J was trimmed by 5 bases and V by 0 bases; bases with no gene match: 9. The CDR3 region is CASSVGELAGVLETQYF. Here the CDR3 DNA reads TGTGCCAGCAGCGTAGGGGAACTAGCGGGAGTACTGGAGACCCAGTACTTC.

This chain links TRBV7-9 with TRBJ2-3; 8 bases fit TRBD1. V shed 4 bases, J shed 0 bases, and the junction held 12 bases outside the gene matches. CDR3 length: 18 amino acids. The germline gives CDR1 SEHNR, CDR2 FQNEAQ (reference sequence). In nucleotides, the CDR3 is TGTGCCAGCAGCTCCTGGACAGGGAGCGGACGAAGCACAGATACGCAGTATTTT. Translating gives CASSSWTGSGRSTDTQYF.